These T cell receptor beta chains were read from a single sample in a study of Ad26.COV2.S vaccination and SARS-CoV-2 variants. TCRdb keeps only in-frame clones here, not all; method: immunoSEQ multiplex PCR. Among 440,000 or so clones listed, roughly nine tenths were seen once. The sequencing here drew on peripheral blood, taken in a trial of Ad26.COV2.S vaccine versus placebo. The receptors shown here come from a person between 18 and 65 years old who received the Ad26.COV2.S COVID-19 vaccine or a placebo. CDR3s leave out the opening cysteine and the closing phenylalanine or tryptophan. A D gene is named only where the DNA matches it firmly.

TRBJ2-1 TRBV7-2 . ASSLGGASSYNEQF
TRBJ2-7 TRBV6-1 TRBD1 ASSERGPYEQY
TRBJ2-7 TRBV19 TRBD2 ASSIGGTGTSGYEQY
TRBJ2-7 TRBV7-8 . ASSFRDIISYEQY
TRBJ2-7 TRBV6-2/TRBV6-3 . ASSVRLYEQY
TRBJ2-7 TRBV6-5 . ASSYRQGVNEQY
TRBJ2-2 TRBV11-2 . ASGLPGELF
TRBJ2-7 TRBV2 . ASRTLWEQY
TRBJ1-2 TRBV6-5 . ASKNRLYGYT
TRBJ1-2 TRBV27 TRBD1 ASSPRGQETYGYT
TRBJ1-2 TRBV5-1 TRBD1 ASSLGVLQGLDYGYT
TRBJ2-3 TRBV9 . ASSVAAASDTQY
TRBJ1-6 TRBV7-3 . ASSTGAYNSPLH
TRBJ2-1 TRBV7-2 . ASSLASMGEQF
TRBJ1-4 TRBV5-5 . ASSLDRPSEKLF
TRBJ2-2 TRBV7-2 . ASSSDTGELF
TRBJ1-2 TRBV2 . ASSATGYYGYT
TRBJ2-1 TRBV30 . AWSWGRYNEQF
TRBJ1-2 TRBV6-6 TRBD1 ASSYSTGDNGYT
TRBJ2-7 TRBV7-8 TRBD1 ASSSERDRVEQY
TRBJ2-2 TRBV5-1 . ASSLGQGNTGELF
TRBJ1-6 TRBV5-5 . ASTPGEKGSPLH
TRBJ1-2 TRBV5-1 . ASSPGRAGTNYGYT
TRBJ2-1 TRBV3-1/TRBV3-2 . ASSQVGGEQF
TRBJ2-7 TRBV6-6 . ASSYGGSYEQY
TRBJ2-2 TRBV15 . ATRLGADTGELF
TRBJ2-4 TRBV7-3 . ASSPRDLSVQY
TRBJ1-1 TRBV19 . ASSIELDDTEAF
TRBJ2-6 TRBV5-1 . ASSDYSGANVLT
TRBJ1-2 TRBV7-9 . ASSQMGGWHGYT
TRBJ2-1 TRBV2 . ASSEEGQGNNEQF
TRBJ2-7 TRBV28 TRBD2 ASSLAASGSREQY
TRBJ2-5 TRBV6-5 TRBD2 ASSYGLGGRQTQY
TRBJ2-2 TRBV5-1 . ASSTGYSGELF
TRBJ2-5 TRBV9 . ASSYGTFGETQY
TRBJ1-3 TRBV2 . ASDRNTIY
TRBJ1-1 TRBV29-1 . SVLGPEAF
TRBJ2-7 TRBV5-4 TRBD1 ASSARDRGPYEQY
TRBJ1-5 TRBV7-2 . ASSSSRTGNQPQH
TRBJ1-2 TRBV2 TRBD1 ASRIGTGRGYT
TRBJ2-3 TRBV25-1 TRBD1 ASSDWDRGPDTQY
TRBJ1-1 TRBV6-5 TRBD1 ASRDGQAWGTEAF
TRBJ1-6 TRBV7-2 . ASSLEPGQYNSPLH
TRBJ2-7 TRBV7-6 TRBD2 ASSSLAGRSSYEQY
TRBJ1-1 TRBV29-1 . CTRRGAMNTEAF
TRBJ2-2 TRBV5-8 . ASSTKTRGTNTGELF
TRBJ2-5 TRBV3-1/TRBV3-2 TRBD2 ASSPNAGLAGLETQY
TRBJ2-1 TRBV5-1 TRBD2 ASSTGLATVNEQF
TRBJ2-1 TRBV27 . ASSSPRGGLSYNEQF
TRBJ2-1 TRBV30 . AWMGYNEQF
TRBJ1-2 TRBV25-1 . ASSPYSGGYGYT
TRBJ2-1 TRBV2 TRBD2 ASSRAGGYSYNEQF
TRBJ2-2 TRBV19 . ASSIPLNTGELF
TRBJ1-2 TRBV11-2 . ASSANSDGYT
TRBJ2-7 TRBV27 . ASSKERGAYEQY